This T cell receptor (beta chain) was retrieved from a study of beta chain features in type 1 diabetes. The study, taken as a whole, reports: Patients with Type 1 diabetes showed moderately but significantly shorter TCRB CDR3s in all four CD4+ subsets.

On this clone: What it binds is not known.

Reverse transcribing all isolated RNA meant expressed TCRB transcripts were sequenced. The assay was immunoSEQ multiplex PCR, and TCRdb's table has in-frame clones only and misses some. The sample contains 600,000 to 700,000 clones, approximately 13% of which appear only once. Deletions cut 6 bases from V and 3 bases from J, with 15 bases between. Germline assignment: CDR1 SGDLS and CDR2 YYNGEE. The CDR3 sequence is 14 residues long. The specimen was naive CD4+ T cells from blood. J is TRBJ1-1 and V is TRBV9; D might be TRBD1 (5 bases). This TCR was recovered from a man younger than 45 with type 1 diabetes. CDR3 amino acids: CASNTGWGDTEAFF. The DNA of the CDR3 is TGTGCCAGCAACACTGGATGGGGGGACACTGAAGCTTTCTTT.